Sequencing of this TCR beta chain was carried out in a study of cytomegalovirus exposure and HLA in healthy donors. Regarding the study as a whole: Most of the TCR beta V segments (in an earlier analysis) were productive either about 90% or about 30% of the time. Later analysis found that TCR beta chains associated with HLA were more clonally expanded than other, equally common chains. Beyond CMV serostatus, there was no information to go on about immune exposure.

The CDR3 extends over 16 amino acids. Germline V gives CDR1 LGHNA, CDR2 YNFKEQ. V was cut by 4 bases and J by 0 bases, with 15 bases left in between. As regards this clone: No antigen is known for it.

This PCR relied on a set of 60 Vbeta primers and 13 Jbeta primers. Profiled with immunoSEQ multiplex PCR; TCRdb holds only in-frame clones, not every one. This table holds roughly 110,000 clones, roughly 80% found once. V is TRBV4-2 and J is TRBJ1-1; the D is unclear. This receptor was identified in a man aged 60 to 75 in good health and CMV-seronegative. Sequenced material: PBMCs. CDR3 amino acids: CASSRTLAVMNTEAFF. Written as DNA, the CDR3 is TGTGCCAGCAGCCGGACTCTGGCAGTTATGAACACTGAAGCTTTCTTT.